Following are 26 T cell receptor beta chains from one sample sequenced in a study of OX40 agonist ivuxolimab in advanced cancers. Here immunoSEQ multiplex PCR was the method, and the copy in TCRdb shows in-frame clones only, minus some. The data contain 35,000 to 50,000 clones, 85% to 90% of them singletons. Sample: CD4+ or CD8+ T cells sorted from blood, taken in a trial of the OX40 agonist ivuxolimab. The receptors derive from an adult with an advanced solid tumor such as melanoma, head and neck, liver or kidney cancer.

This rearrangement joins TRBV14 to TRBJ2-5, with D perhaps TRBD2 (5 bases). Germline CDR1 and CDR2: SGHDN and FVKESK. CDR3 size: 17 residues. V dropped 0 bases and J dropped 5 bases, with 19 bases sitting between them. The CDR3 DNA is TGTGCCAGCAGCCAAGACCCGGGAACCGCCGGTTGGGAGACCCAGTACTTC. Translation gives CASSQDPGTAGWETQYF.

This rearrangement joins TRBV11-2 to TRBJ2-1; TRBD1 matches 10 bases. The V gene end was trimmed by 0 bases and the J gene end by 5 bases; junction bases not matched to a gene: 7. This CDR3 has 17 amino acids. CDR1 and CDR2 (germline): SGHAT, FQNNGV. The CDR3 DNA is TGTGCCAGCAGCTTAGATAGGAGGGACAGGGGAAACAATGAGCAGTTCTTC. Translated: CASSLDRRDRGNNEQFF.

Concerning this clone: This sample includes further DNA sequences coding for the same CDR3. The chain links TRBV19 to TRBJ1-4; 8 bases agree with TRBD1. The CDR3 covers 16 residues. Trimming cost V 5 bases and J 8 bases; bases outside gene matches: 13. The germline V gene has CDR1 LNHDA and CDR2 SQIVND (reference sequence). The CDR3, as DNA: TGTGCCAGTAGTCCCCTACAGGGGGTGGCGGTCGAAAAACTGTTTTTT. It yields the protein CASSPLQGVAVEKLFF.

The chain links TRBV5-6 to TRBJ2-5; TRBD1 matches at 7 bases. The J segment lost 1 base and the V segment lost 4 bases, leaving 4 bases of the junction unmatched. The CDR3 is 14 amino acids. CDR1 is SGHDT and CDR2 is YYEEEE in the germline V gene. The CDR3 coding sequence is TGTGCCAGCAGCCTTAGGGGGCCCCAAGAGACCCAGTACTTC. Its protein is CASSLRGPQETQYF.

V gene TRBV19 combines with J gene TRBJ1-5; weak D call: TRBD1 (5 bases). This CDR3 has 15 residues. Germline loops: CDR1 LNHDA, CDR2 SQIVND (reference sequence). With 5 bases removed from V and 7 bases from J, the gap between germline ends came to 18 bases. The CDR3 here is CASSSLDSPGQPQHF. The CDR3 coding sequence is TGTGCCAGTAGTTCCTTAGACAGTCCTGGGCAGCCCCAGCATTTT.

The chain recombines TRBV19 with TRBJ1-5, with D perhaps TRBD1 (6 bases). The length of the CDR3 is 17 residues. Per germline, CDR1 LNHDA and CDR2 SQIVND (reference sequence). Trimming cost V 5 bases and J 5 bases, with 22 bases left between them. Here the CDR3 reads CASSYRARDTPDQPQHF. Here the CDR3 DNA reads TGTGCCAGTAGTTATCGGGCCCGGGACACTCCAGATCAGCCCCAGCATTTT.

The genes are TRBV5-1 and TRBJ2-7, with D possibly TRBD1 on 6 matching bases. V gave up 2 bases and J gave up 3 bases, with 15 bases separating them. The length of the CDR3 is 15 residues. Per the germline V gene, CDR1 is SGHRS and CDR2 is YFSETQ. For the CDR3, the DNA is TGCGCCAGCAGCTTAACTAGTGGGGGCGGCTACGAGCAGTACTTC. Translating it yields CASSLTSGGGYEQYF. The full variable domain, its missing parts supplied by reference TRBV5-1 and TRBJ2-7, is KAGVTQTPRYLIKTRGQQVTLSCSPISGHRSVSWYQQTPGQGLQFLFEYFSETQRNKGNFPGRFSGRQFSNSRSEMNVSTLELGDSALYLCASSLTSGGGYEQYFGPGTRLTVT.

The chain uses TRBV7-2 and TRBJ2-2; maybe TRBD1 (6 bases). This CDR3 region has 15 residues. V dropped 5 bases and J dropped 7 bases, with 17 bases sitting between them. Germline V gives CDR1 SGHTA, CDR2 FQGNSA. The CDR3, as DNA: TGTGCCAGCAGCCAACGAGGGACAATGGGCGGGGAGCTGTTTTTT. Translation: CASSQRGTMGGELFF.

This clone was seen a single time. The J gene is TRBJ1-2, the V gene TRBV9; no firm D call. This CDR3 spans 14 amino acids. CDR1 and CDR2 (germline): SGDLS, YYNGEE. The V and J ends lost 0 bases and 2 bases respectively, with 8 bases between them. The CDR3 spells CASSVDGLNYGYTF. In nucleotides, the CDR3 is TGTGCCAGCAGCGTAGACGGACTGAACTATGGCTACACCTTC.

In this sample, this clone turned up once. The CDR3 here is CASSLQTGHQETQYF. The CDR3 DNA sequence: TGTGCCAGCAGCTTACAAACAGGGCATCAAGAGACCCAGTACTTC. This chain uses TRBV7-8 with TRBJ2-5, with D tentatively TRBD1 (6 bases). V lost 2 bases and J 2 bases, leaving 12 bases between the germline ends. CDR1 is SGHVS, CDR2 FQNEAQ, per germline. This CDR3 has 15 amino acids.

The V and J genes are TRBV15 and TRBJ2-7, with D uncertain. The germline gives CDR1 LNHNV, CDR2 YYDKDF (reference sequence). V was trimmed by 0 bases and J by 1 base, leaving 10 bases between them. This CDR3 comprises 15 residues. The DNA of the CDR3 is TGTGCCACCAGCAGAGATCCAACGGTTTCCTACGAGCAGTACTTC. Translation gives CATSRDPTVSYEQYF.

The rearrangement joins TRBV2 to TRBJ2-5; TRBD2 aligns across 7 bases. The germline V gene has CDR1 SNHLY and CDR2 FYNNEI. The CDR3 loop spans 13 amino acids. After removal of 4 bases from V and 5 bases from J, the junction contained 4 bases not matched to a gene. The CDR3 DNA sequence: TGTGCCAGCAGTGGGGAGGGGCGGGAGACCCAGTACTTC. This encodes CASSGEGRETQYF.

The CDR3 protein is CASSQGGPASNQPQHF. The CDR3 coding sequence is TGCGCCAGCAGCCAAGGGGGACCGGCCAGCAATCAGCCCCAGCATTTT. This rearrangement joins TRBV4-3 to TRBJ1-5; TRBD1 is a possible D gene (5 bases). The CDR3 covers 16 residues. The V end lost 1 base, the J end lost 1 base, and 11 bases lay between the germline ends. Germline V lookup: CDR1 LGHNA, CDR2 YSLEER.

The rearrangement joins TRBV12-5 to TRBJ1-1, with a possible D match to TRBD1 (5 bases). Trimming cost V 6 bases and J 3 bases, with 14 bases left between them. Per germline, CDR1 LGHNT and CDR2 FRNRAP. CDR3 size: 14 residues. The CDR3 sequence: CASGRGQSHTEAFF. CDR3 nucleotides: TGTGCTAGTGGCCGGGGCCAATCTCACACTGAAGCTTTCTTT.

The chain uses TRBV9 and TRBJ1-6; no clear D. CDR1 and CDR2 from the germline V gene are SGDLS and YYNGEE. This CDR3 comprises 13 residues. V lost 3 bases and J 4 bases, leaving 5 bases between the germline ends. Here the CDR3 reads CASSAAYNSPLHF. CDR3 nucleotide sequence: TGTGCCAGCAGCGCCGCTTATAATTCACCCCTCCACTTT.

The chain couples TRBV6-4 to TRBJ2-1; 9 bases are a match to TRBD1. The CDR3 has 16 residues. Germline loops: CDR1 MRHNA, CDR2 SNTAGT. The J segment lost 4 bases and the V segment lost 0 bases, leaving 4 bases of the junction unmatched. The CDR3 DNA sequence: TGTGCCAGCAGTGACTCCGCGACAGGGGGATACAATGAGCAGTTCTTC. Encoded protein: CASSDSATGGYNEQFF.

The J gene is TRBJ1-5, the V gene TRBV29-1; no reliable D call. Between the trimmed V and J ends, which lost 4 bases and 5 bases, there was a span of 9 bases. The CDR3 has 12 amino acids. Germline V gives CDR1 SQVTM, CDR2 ANQGSEA. In nucleotides, the CDR3 is TGCAGCGTTGGTAACAGAGATCAGCCCCAGCATTTT. Its protein product is CSVGNRDQPQHF.

The V call is TRBV10-3, the J call TRBJ2-7, with TRBD1 matching 10 bases. The CDR3 is made up of 14 amino acids. CDR1 is ENHRY and CDR2 is SYGVKD in the germline V gene. The V segment lost 6 bases and the J segment 3 bases; nucleotides outside the gene matches: 5. CDR3 sequence: CAISDRGQSYEQYF. CDR3 bases: TGTGCCATCAGCGACAGGGGGCAGAGCTACGAGCAGTACTTC.

The chain employs TRBV5-1 and TRBJ2-7; TRBD1 matches 8 bases. V dropped 3 bases and J dropped 6; count of bases not matched to a gene: 11. The length of the CDR3 is 15 residues. CDR1 and CDR2 from the germline V gene are SGHRS and YFSETQ. Here the CDR3 reads CASSSGQGGSSEQYF. Here the CDR3 DNA reads TGCGCCAGCAGCTCCGGACAGGGCGGTTCATCCGAGCAGTACTTC.

This clone was counted between two and nine times. The rearrangement uses TRBV4-1 and TRBJ2-7, with TRBD1 identical over 9 bases. Per germline, CDR1 MGHRA and CDR2 YSYEKL. J gave up 2 bases and V 3 bases, and 14 bases lay outside the gene matches. The CDR3 covers 18 residues. The CDR3 here is CASSQGVFSRDRAYEQYF. The CDR3 DNA follows: TGCGCCAGCAGCCAGGGGGTCTTTAGTAGGGACAGGGCCTACGAGCAGTACTTC.

The V and J genes are TRBV5-1 and TRBJ2-5; weak D call: TRBD2 (7 bases). The V gene's germline CDR1 is SGHRS and CDR2 YFSETQ. Trimming removed 7 bases at V and 5 bases at J, with 21 bases between. This CDR3 contains 15 residues. The CDR3 reads CASVPGGRLGETQYF. The DNA for the CDR3 is TGCGCCAGCGTCCCCGGGGGGCGACTGGGGGAGACCCAGTACTTC.

The rearrangement uses TRBV19 and TRBJ1-1; 7 nucleotides agree with TRBD1. Germline trimming cut 6 bases from V and 1 base from J; bases unmatched to any gene: 5. The CDR3 is made up of 14 amino acids. Germline-derived CDR1 and CDR2 are LNHDA and SQIVND (reference sequence). Here the CDR3 DNA reads TGTGCCAGTAGCCGACAGGGCTCGAACACTGAAGCTTTCTTT. Protein sequence: CASSRQGSNTEAFF.

The CDR3 here is CASTRTGGAYEQYF. The CDR3, as DNA: TGTGCCAGTACGAGGACAGGGGGAGCCTACGAGCAGTACTTC. The chain is built from TRBV19 and TRBJ2-7, with TRBD1 matching over 10 bases. The V gene end was trimmed by 7 bases and the J gene end by 2 bases; junction bases not matched to a gene: 5. Per germline, CDR1 LNHDA and CDR2 SQIVND (reference sequence). The CDR3 sequence is 14 residues long. The full variable domain, in which reference TRBV19 and TRBJ2-7 provide the parts outside the CDR3, is DGGITQSPKYLFRKEGQNVTLSCEQNLNHDAMYWYRQDPGQGLRLIYYSQIVNDFQKGDIAEGYSVSREKKESFPLTVTSAQKNPTAFYLCASTRTGGAYEQYFGPGTRLTVT.

This rearrangement joins TRBV7-9 to TRBJ1-4; D ambiguous. The germline V gene encodes CDR1 SEHNR and CDR2 FQNEAQ (reference sequence). Trimming removed 2 bases at V and 3 bases at J, with 19 bases between. The CDR3 length is 18 residues. CDR3 sequence (DNA): TGTGCCAGCAGCTTAATCGGTCGGGCTGAGCAGGCTAATGAAAAACTGTTTTTT. As protein: CASSLIGRAEQANEKLFF.

V usage is TRBV7-3 and J usage is TRBJ2-7, with D possibly matching TRBD1 (6 bases). The V end lost 5 bases, the J end lost 4 bases, and 12 bases lay between the germline ends. Germline V gene sequence: CDR1 SGHTA, CDR2 FQGTGA. The CDR3 has 13 amino acids. This chain's CDR3 is CASSLSQGYEQYF. As DNA, the CDR3 is TGTGCCAGCAGCCTTTCTCAGGGGTACGAGCAGTACTTC.

This clone appeared a single time. V usage is TRBV5-1 and J usage is TRBJ1-1; D is undetermined. The CDR3 length is 13 residues. Trimming took off 3 bases at V and 11 bases at J, with 17 bases between the two ends. CDR1 is SGHRS, CDR2 YFSETQ, per germline. CDR3 sequence (DNA): TGCGCCAGCAGCTCCGATATTGGGCAAGAGGCTTTCTTT. Its protein product is CASSSDIGQEAFF.